The clone carrying this T cell receptor beta chain was detected once. Its specificity is not known. V shed 2 bases and J shed 0 bases, with 16 bases lying between them. CDR3 length: 17 amino acids. Germline CDR1 is MNHNS and CDR2 is SASEGT. This sample was taken from a study of T cell responses to AZD1222 COVID-19 vaccine. Findings and caveats of the study: In a largely white British group with more females than males, clonal diversity was possibly underestimated. Baseline serostatus was positive in only a handful of AZD1222 recipients. At 160-218 and 743-854, vaccine-associated CD4 TCRs were dominant, and they spanned spike.

Sequencing used immunoSEQ multiplex PCR; TCRdb keeps in-frame clones, though not all of them. The top ten clones hold just under 4% of a sample with about 55,000 clones, roughly 87% of them seen once. This material consisted of peripheral blood, taken on day 0 of AZD1222 vaccination. This sequence was found in an adult in good health. The gene calls are TRBV6-1 and TRBJ1-1; tentative D call: TRBD1 (5 bases). The CDR3 nucleotides are TGTGCCAGCAGTGAATTCGGGGGGAGCCCCATGAACACTGAAGCTTTCTTT. This sequence encodes CASSEFGGSPMNTEAFF.